These 31 T cell receptor beta chains originate from one sample sequenced in a study of shared clonotypes between healthy human individuals. Repertoires were generated with immunoSEQ multiplex PCR, while TCRdb's copy carries only in-frame clones and drops some. The table includes hundreds of thousands of clones, 90% to 96% detected once. The sample comprised naive CD4+ T cells sorted from blood. Subset meaning: CD45RA+ positively selected. The receptors derive from a young woman in good health.

The chain carries TRBV19 and TRBJ1-5, with D uncertain. V lost 4 bases and J lost 0, with 22 bases in between. Germline V gives CDR1 LNHDA, CDR2 SQIVND (reference sequence). There are 19 residues in the CDR3. Here the CDR3 DNA reads TGTGCCAGTAGTACAGAAGACCCACCCTTCAGTTATAGCAATCAGCCCCAGCATTTT. Translated, it gives CASSTEDPPFSYSNQPQHF.

The V gene is TRBV27, the J gene TRBJ2-3; TRBD2 aligns across 10 bases. Losses at the gene ends were 4 bases for V and 0 bases for J; bases not matched to a gene: 13. CDR1 and CDR2 (germline): MNHEY, SMNVEV (reference sequence). The CDR3 runs 19 residues. The CDR3 DNA sequence: TGTGCCAGCAGTTCTCGAGTAGCGGGAGGACCTTTGAGCACAGATACGCAGTATTTT. This translates into CASSSRVAGGPLSTDTQYF.

The rearrangement uses TRBV6-5 and TRBJ2-7; 9 nucleotides match TRBD1. The V and J ends lost 6 bases and 3 bases, in that order; junction bases with no gene match: 6. The CDR3 loop spans 14 amino acids. CDR1 and CDR2 (germline): MNHEY, SVGAGI. The CDR3 region is CASRGTGKFYEQYF. The DNA for the CDR3 is TGTGCCAGCAGAGGGACAGGGAAATTCTACGAGCAGTACTTC.

The chain recombines TRBV10-3 with TRBJ1-4, with 8 nucleotides matching TRBD1. In germline, CDR1 is ENHRY, CDR2 SYGVKD. Losses at the gene ends were 0 bases for V and 9 bases for J; bases not matched to a gene: 3. The CDR3 has 14 amino acids. CDR3 coding DNA: TGTGCCATCAGTGAGTCGCAGGGGGCGAAAAAACTGTTTTTT. This encodes CAISESQGAKKLFF.

The chain is built from TRBV2 and TRBJ2-1, with no clear D. V gave up 5 bases and J gave up 8 bases, with 16 bases separating them. The CDR3 runs 14 residues. CDR1 is SNHLY and CDR2 is FYNNEI in the germline V gene. The CDR3 loop is CASSRLLLAHEQFF. CDR3 coding DNA: TGTGCCAGCAGTCGACTCCTTTTGGCCCATGAGCAGTTCTTC.

J is TRBJ2-3 and V is TRBV15; D possibly corresponds to TRBD2 (6 bases). The CDR3 runs 15 residues. Germline loops: CDR1 LNHNV, CDR2 YYDKDF (reference sequence). The V gene lost 0 bases and the J gene lost 2 bases, with 9 bases spanning the gap. The CDR3 region has the DNA TGTGCCACCAGCAGAGAGGGCGGGGCCACAGATACGCAGTATTTT. This translates into CATSREGGATDTQYF.

This clone was detected once. The chain combines TRBV11-2 with TRBJ2-2; 11 bases agree with TRBD2. V shed 1 base and J 4 bases; nucleotides not matched to a gene: 5. Germline V gives CDR1 SGHAT, CDR2 FQNNGV. This CDR3 has 17 amino acids. The DNA of the CDR3 is TGTGCCAGCAGCTTAGCTAGCGGGAGGTCTGGCACCGGGGAGCTGTTTTTT. It translates to CASSLASGRSGTGELFF.

The chain recombines TRBV7-7 with TRBJ2-5, with D tentatively TRBD2 (5 bases). V was cut by 2 bases and J by 4 bases, with 11 bases left in between. CDR1 and CDR2 (germline): SSHAT, FNYEAQ (reference sequence). The CDR3 sequence is 14 residues long. CDR3 coding DNA: TGTGCCAGCAGCTTATCGTCTAGCCCAGAGACCCAGTACTTC. This translates into CASSLSSSPETQYF. The full variable domain, its missing parts supplied by reference TRBV7-7 and TRBJ2-5, is GAGVSQSPRYKVTKRGQDVTLRCDPISSHATLYWYQQALGQGPEFLTYFNYEAQPDKSGLPSDRFSAERPEGSISTLTIQRTEQRDSAMYRCASSLSSSPETQYFGPGTRLLVL.

The CDR3, as DNA: TGTGCCAGCAGCTTTCGAGCTAGCGGGAGGGCAACCTACGAGCAGTACTTC. It translates to CASSFRASGRATYEQYF. J is TRBJ2-7 and V is TRBV12-1; TRBD2 reflects the table's D call only, with no check against the DNA. TRBV12-1 is an annotated pseudogene. The CDR3 has 17 residues.

The chain links TRBV20-1 to TRBJ1-4; possible D gene TRBD1, 5 bases. The CDR3 loop spans 11 amino acids. Germline assignment: CDR1 DFQATT and CDR2 SNEGSKA (reference sequence). V was clipped by 3 bases and J by 7 bases, with 6 bases between them. This chain's CDR3 is CSARGVEKLFF. The CDR3 DNA reads as TGCAGTGCTAGGGGGGTTGAAAAACTGTTTTTT.

The V call is TRBV28, the J call TRBJ1-4; possibly TRBD1 for D (5 bases). V lost 5 bases to trimming and J lost 4 bases, with 11 bases between them. The V gene's germline CDR1 is MDHEN and CDR2 SYDVKM. There are 14 residues in the CDR3. The DNA for the CDR3 is TGTGCCAGCAGTAACCAGGGCCATAATGAAAAACTGTTTTTT. The encoded protein is CASSNQGHNEKLFF.

The chain couples TRBV7-9 to TRBJ2-7; D is uncertain. CDR1 and CDR2 (germline): SEHNR, FQNEAQ (reference sequence). The ends were cut back, 2 bases at V and 3 bases at J, with 5 bases in the middle. The CDR3 covers 12 residues. DNA for the CDR3: TGTGCCAGCAGCTTAAAGGACTACGAGCAGTACTTC. It is translated as CASSLKDYEQYF. Variable domain in full (rest from reference TRBV7-9 and TRBJ2-7): DTGVSQNPRHKITKRGQNVTFRCDPISEHNRLYWYRQTLGQGPEFLTYFQNEAQLEKSRLLSDRFSAERPKGSFSTLEIQRTEQGDSAMYLCASSLKDYEQYFGPGTRLTVT.

This clone was detected a few times. This sequence joins TRBV18 and TRBJ1-2, with D unresolved. The germline V and J ends were trimmed by 2 bases and 6 bases, with 4 bases remaining between them. The germline V gene encodes CDR1 KGHSH and CDR2 LQKENI. The CDR3 length is 11 residues. CDR3 sequence reads: CASSPMNGYTF. CDR3 nucleotide sequence: TGTGCCAGCTCACCAATGAATGGCTACACCTTC.

The rearrangement links TRBV18 to TRBJ2-7; 9 bases match TRBD2. Looked up from germline, CDR1 is KGHSH and CDR2 is LQKENI. The CDR3 is made up of 16 amino acids. V dropped 3 bases and J dropped 7; count of bases not matched to a gene: 13. The CDR3 DNA reads TGTGCCAGCTCACCCCTAGGCGGGAGGGCCACGGAGGAGCAGTACTTC. Amino acids: CASSPLGGRATEEQYF.

This clone has just one count. The V gene is TRBV7-9, the J gene TRBJ2-1; 8 bases map to TRBD2. Germline trimming cut 2 bases from V and 8 bases from J; bases unmatched to any gene: 11. The germline gives CDR1 SEHNR, CDR2 FQNEAQ (reference sequence). The CDR3 is 16 residues long. This chain's CDR3 is CASSLFSGRRIHEQFF. The DNA for the CDR3 is TGTGCCAGCAGCTTATTCAGCGGGAGAAGGATACATGAGCAGTTCTTC.

V and J are TRBV7-8 and TRBJ1-2; 10 bases are a match to TRBD1. The CDR3 has 14 residues. CDR1 and CDR2 from the germline V gene are SGHVS and FQNEAQ. Unmatched junction bases numbered 4, after V lost 2 bases and J lost 7 bases. The CDR3 DNA reads TGTGCCAGCAGCTTAAGACAGGGGGCTGGTGGCTACACCTTC. Its translation is CASSLRQGAGGYTF.

The chain has TRBV27 and TRBJ2-7, with a tentative D call TRBD1 (5 bases). The ends were cut back, 1 base at V and 1 base at J, with 8 bases in the middle. The CDR3 is made up of 14 amino acids. CDR1 MNHEY and CDR2 SMNVEV come from the germline V gene (reference sequence). CDR3 coding DNA: TGTGCCAGCAGTTTATTCCCAGGGTCCTACGAGCAGTACTTC. Translation: CASSLFPGSYEQYF.

The rearrangement joins TRBV4-1 to TRBJ2-1; 13 positions agree with TRBD2. Germline CDR1 reads MGHRA; CDR2 reads YSYEKL. V dropped 1 base and J dropped 1; count of bases not matched to a gene: 13. The CDR3 extends over 21 amino acids. The CDR3 loop is CASSQGILAGGPLGSYNEQFF. The CDR3 coding sequence is TGCGCCAGCAGCCAAGGGATACTAGCGGGAGGGCCCCTAGGTTCCTACAATGAGCAGTTCTTC.

The chain employs TRBV6-1 and TRBJ2-7; no clear D. This CDR3 comprises 14 residues. Germline V gene lookup returns CDR1 MNHNS and CDR2 SASEGT. Trimming cost V 6 bases and J 3 bases, with 15 bases left between them. The CDR3 here is CASSIQDIDYEQYF. In DNA form, the CDR3 reads TGTGCCAGCAGCATTCAAGATATTGACTACGAGCAGTACTTC.

This clone was observed once. The J gene is TRBJ1-2, the V gene TRBV5-1; the D gene is possibly TRBD1 (6 bases). The CDR3 is made up of 15 amino acids. The V end lost 5 bases, the J end lost 4 bases, and 18 bases lay between the germline ends. The germline V gene encodes CDR1 SGHRS and CDR2 YFSETQ. The CDR3 coding sequence is TGCGCCAGCAGTAGAGAAAACAGGGACTTCTATGGCTACACCTTC. It specifies CASSRENRDFYGYTF.

Regarding this clone: The sample holds other DNA sequences that translate to the same CDR3. The chain couples TRBV5-4 to TRBJ2-7, with 14 nucleotides matching TRBD2. Looked up from germline, CDR1 is SGHNT and CDR2 is YYREEE (reference sequence). V shed 0 bases and J 3 bases; nucleotides not matched to a gene: 2. The CDR3 totals 16 residues. The CDR3 sequence: CASSLGGLAGDYEQYF. CDR3 sequence (DNA): TGTGCCAGCAGCTTGGGGGGACTAGCGGGAGACTACGAGCAGTACTTC.

The chain has TRBV11-3 and TRBJ1-2, with 9 bases lining up with TRBD1. The CDR3 contains 13 residues. Germline V gene lookup returns CDR1 SGHNT and CDR2 YENEEA. After removal of 2 bases from V and 6 bases from J, the junction contained 1 base not matched to a gene. The DNA of the CDR3 is TGTGCCAGCAGCTTAACAGGGGGCGATGGCTACACCTTC. Its translation is CASSLTGGDGYTF.

CDR3 residues: CASSATRGGEQFF. In DNA form, the CDR3 reads TGTGCCAGCAGTGCGACCCGGGGAGGTGAGCAGTTCTTC. This rearrangement joins TRBV6-4 to TRBJ2-1; tentative D call: TRBD2 (6 bases). Trimming cost V 4 bases and J 9 bases, with 13 bases left between them. CDR3 length: 13 residues. The germline gives CDR1 MRHNA, CDR2 SNTAGT.

This clone is a singleton in its sample. This chain joins TRBV7-3 and TRBJ2-3; 7 bases align to TRBD1. This CDR3 has 16 amino acids. Germline CDR1 reads SGHTA; CDR2 reads FQGTGA. Trimming took 2 bases from V and 3 from J; bases not matched to a gene: 8. CDR3 loop: CASSLQGVVSTDTQYF. DNA of the CDR3: TGTGCCAGCAGCTTACAGGGGGTCGTGTCGACAGATACGCAGTATTTT.

In this sample, this clone turned up once. The chain employs TRBV18 and TRBJ2-4, with a tentative D call TRBD2 (5 bases). Per the germline V gene, CDR1 is KGHSH and CDR2 is LQKENI. Trimming pared 0 bases from V and 0 bases from J, leaving 9 bases between. The CDR3 has 16 amino acids. CDR3 loop: CASSPPGSQAKNIQYF. In DNA, the CDR3 is TGTGCCAGCTCACCACCGGGGAGCCAAGCCAAAAACATTCAGTACTTC.

About this clone: Lacking the conserved final phenylalanine or tryptophan, this CDR3 likely reflects a read error. It is unclear where the CDR3 begins or ends on the DNA, so no DNA is shown, and the CDR3 is as TCRdb lists it. This chain connects TRBV28 to TRBJ2-7; TRBD1, the table's D call, lacks a check against the DNA. The CDR3 comprises 14 residues, both ends counted. CDR1 MDHEN and CDR2 SYDVKM come from the germline V gene. The CDR3: CASSLWSSTGNISI.

The J gene is TRBJ2-1, the V gene TRBV5-1; the match to TRBD2 covers 9 bases. The CDR3 contains 17 residues. V was clipped by 0 bases and J by 10 bases; unmatched bases: 14. Per germline, CDR1 SGHRS and CDR2 YFSETQ. CDR3 in amino acids: CASSLAWGGRAAQEQFF. CDR3 coding DNA: TGCGCCAGCAGCTTGGCCTGGGGCGGGAGGGCGGCTCAGGAGCAGTTCTTC.

In the case of this clone: A read error may produce the germline difference seen at one junction end. This sequence joins TRBV28 and TRBJ1-5; TRBD1 matches at 8 bases. CDR1 and CDR2 (germline): MDHEN, SYDVKM. The CDR3 contains 16 residues. The CDR3 here is CASSLTGQGRNQPQHF. The CDR3 coding sequence is TGTGCCAGCAGTTTAACAGGACAGGGCCGCAACCAGCCCCAGCATTTT.

Comments on this clone: Within the sample, other DNA sequences also encode this same CDR3. The chain is built from TRBV5-4 and TRBJ1-1, with D unclear. The germline CDR1 and CDR2 sequences are SGHNT and YYREEE (reference sequence). The CDR3 is 14 residues long. With 4 bases removed from V and 1 base from J, the gap between germline ends came to 11 bases. The CDR3 DNA is TGTGCCAGCAGCCCTAGGACCGGGAACACTGAAGCTTTCTTT. It yields the protein CASSPRTGNTEAFF.

Details on this clone: The junction differs from germline at one of its ends, possibly a read error. The chain is built from TRBV28 and TRBJ1-5, with 12 bases lining up with TRBD1. The CDR3 loop spans 15 amino acids. The germline V gene has CDR1 MDHEN and CDR2 SYDVKM. The CDR3 sequence is CASSPGTGGKQPQHF. CDR3 sequence (DNA): TGTGCCAGCAGTCCCGGGACAGGGGGCAAGCAGCCCCAGCATTTT.

On this clone itself: The same CDR3 arises from other DNA sequences in this sample as well. V gene TRBV28 combines with J gene TRBJ1-3; 7 bases map to TRBD1. CDR1 is MDHEN, CDR2 SYDVKM, per germline. The CDR3 loop spans 14 amino acids. The V gene end was trimmed by 5 bases and the J gene end by 4 bases; junction bases not matched to a gene: 5. CDR3 loop: CASSPPGQGNTIYF. The DNA of the CDR3 is TGTGCCAGCAGTCCACCGGGACAGGGAAACACCATATATTTT.